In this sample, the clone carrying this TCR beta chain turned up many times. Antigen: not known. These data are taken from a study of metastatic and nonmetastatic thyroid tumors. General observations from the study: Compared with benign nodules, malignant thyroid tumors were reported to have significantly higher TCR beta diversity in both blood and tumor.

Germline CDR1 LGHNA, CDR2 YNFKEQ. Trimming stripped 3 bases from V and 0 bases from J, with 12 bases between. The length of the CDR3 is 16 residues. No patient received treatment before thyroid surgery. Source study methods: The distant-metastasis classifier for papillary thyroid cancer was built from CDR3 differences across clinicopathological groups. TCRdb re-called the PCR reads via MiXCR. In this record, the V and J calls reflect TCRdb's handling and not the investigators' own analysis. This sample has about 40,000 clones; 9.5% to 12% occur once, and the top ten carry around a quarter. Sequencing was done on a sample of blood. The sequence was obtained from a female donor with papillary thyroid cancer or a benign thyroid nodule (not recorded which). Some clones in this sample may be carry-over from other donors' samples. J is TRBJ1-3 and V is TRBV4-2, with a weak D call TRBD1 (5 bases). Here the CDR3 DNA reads TGTGCCAGCAGCCAGAATACAGGTCTCTCTGGAAACACCATATATTTT. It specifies CASSQNTGLSGNTIYF.